This TCR beta chain originates from a study of T cells in women clearing cervical HPV infection. This clone registers medium-sized (0.01 to 0.1%) by frequency. The read stops 3 residues short of the end of the CDR3; the missing end is completed from the germline J gene. Clones were read by immunoSEQ multiplex PCR, and TCRdb kept only the in-frame ones, dropping some. The sample table sets out about 21,000 clones. Germline-derived CDR1 and CDR2 are LNHDA and SQIVND (reference sequence). V lost 9 bases and J 1 base, leaving 13 bases between the germline ends. The CDR3 loop spans 13 amino acids. The chain combines TRBV19 with TRBJ2-7; D is perhaps TRBD1 (6 bases). Sequencing was carried out using blood buffy coat. The TCR comes from a woman aged 18 to 75 with a cervical HPV16 infection that either progressed to CIN3+ or cleared (not recorded which). The CDR3 sequence is CASAGTPSYEQYF. CDR3 DNA (partial): TGTGCCAGCGCCGGGACACCATCCTACGAG.